Following are 27 T cell receptor beta chains from one sample sequenced in a study of OX40 agonist ivuxolimab in advanced cancers. Here immunoSEQ multiplex PCR was the method, and the copy in TCRdb shows in-frame clones only, minus some. The repertoire holds some 41,000 clones, with over 75% as singletons. This specimen consisted of CD4+ or CD8+ T cells sorted from blood, obtained in a trial of the OX40 agonist ivuxolimab. The receptors were sampled from an adult with an advanced solid tumor such as melanoma, head and neck, liver or kidney cancer.

J is TRBJ1-2 and V is TRBV5-4, with 8 bases aligning to TRBD1. Per the germline V gene, CDR1 is SGHNT and CDR2 is YYREEE (reference sequence). V gave up 2 bases and J gave up 6 bases; unmatched junction bases: 9. This CDR3 has 15 residues. The CDR3 loop reads CASSFRDRFFDGYTF. DNA of the CDR3: TGTGCCAGCAGCTTCCGGGACAGGTTTTTTGATGGCTACACCTTC.

This chain links TRBV4-1 with TRBJ2-2, with TRBD2 matching 9 bases. V lost 2 bases, J lost 7 bases, and 17 bases stayed unmatched. The germline CDR1 and CDR2 sequences are MGHRA and YSYEKL. The CDR3 extends over 19 amino acids. This CDR3 reads CASSQKGGAGGGGGGELFF. CDR3 DNA sequence: TGCGCCAGCAGCCAAAAAGGAGGAGCGGGAGGCGGCGGGGGCGGGGAGCTGTTTTTT.

The rearrangement links TRBV7-2 to TRBJ2-3; D remains ambiguous. The V gene's germline CDR1 is SGHTA and CDR2 FQGNSA. This CDR3 has 14 amino acids. Trimming removed 4 bases from V and 5 bases from J, with 13 bases in between. The CDR3 DNA reads TGTGCCAGCAGCTCTGCGGTCCCCAGAGATACGCAGTATTTT. Translated: CASSSAVPRDTQYF. Combining the CDR3 with reference TRBV7-2 and TRBJ2-3 gives the whole variable domain GAGVSQSPSNKVTEKGKDVELRCDPISGHTALYWYRQSLGQGLEFLIYFQGNSAPDKSGLPSDRFSAERTGGSVSTLTIQRTQQEDSAVYLCASSSAVPRDTQYFGPGTRLTVL.

CDR3 in DNA: TGCGCCAGCAGTCGGGGGCGTGGCGCAGATACGCAGTATTTT. The encoded protein is CASSRGRGADTQYF. The rearrangement uses TRBV10-2 and TRBJ2-3; possibly TRBD1 or TRBD2 for D (6 bases each). The CDR3 sequence is 14 residues long. From germline, CDR1 is WSHSY and CDR2 SAAADI. The germline V and J ends were trimmed by 5 bases and 4 bases, with 13 bases remaining between them.

The J gene is TRBJ2-1, the V gene TRBV5-1; 9 bases map to TRBD1. Looked up from germline, CDR1 is SGHRS and CDR2 is YFSETQ. This CDR3 is 15 amino acids long. Trimming at V came to 3 bases and at J to 1 base, leaving 2 bases not matched to a gene. In nucleotides, the CDR3 is TGCGCCAGCAGCTCGGGACAGGGTTCCTACAATGAGCAGTTCTTC. This codes for CASSSGQGSYNEQFF.

The chain recombines TRBV11-2 with TRBJ2-1; 7 bases match TRBD2. The CDR3 runs to 17 residues. In germline, CDR1 is SGHAT, CDR2 FQNNGV. With 2 bases clipped from V and 7 bases from J, the junction kept 14 bases outside the gene matches. CDR3 sequence: CASSLITSRGRDNEQFF. The CDR3 DNA follows: TGTGCCAGCAGCTTAATCACTTCTCGCGGGAGAGATAATGAGCAGTTCTTC.

This rearrangement joins TRBV19 to TRBJ1-1; D call uncertain. Between the trimmed V and J ends, which lost 0 bases and 0 bases, there was a span of 8 bases. This CDR3 has 15 residues. Germline CDR1 reads LNHDA; CDR2 reads SQIVND (reference sequence). The CDR3 DNA reads as TGTGCCAGTAGTATAGATCGCCCCATGAACACTGAAGCTTTCTTT. Protein: CASSIDRPMNTEAFF. Complete variable domain (other parts from reference TRBV19 and TRBJ1-1): DGGITQSPKYLFRKEGQNVTLSCEQNLNHDAMYWYRQDPGQGLRLIYYSQIVNDFQKGDIAEGYSVSREKKESFPLTVTSAQKNPTAFYLCASSIDRPMNTEAFFGQGTRLTVV.

The chain has TRBV10-2 and TRBJ2-4, with D uncertain. This CDR3 has 13 amino acids. The germline CDR1 and CDR2 sequences are WSHSY and SAAADI. Between the trimmed V and J ends, which lost 2 bases and 4 bases, there was a span of 6 bases. CDR3 in amino acids: CASSEPSKNIQYF. CDR3 bases: TGCGCCAGCAGTGAGCCGAGTAAAAACATTCAGTACTTC.

The V call is TRBV5-1, the J call TRBJ1-3, with D possibly matching TRBD1 (6 bases). Germline CDR1 SGHRS, CDR2 YFSETQ. The CDR3 has 15 residues. With 3 bases removed from V and 0 bases from J, the gap between germline ends came to 10 bases. CDR3 sequence (DNA): TGCGCCAGCAGCTGGACAGCGAACTCTGGAAACACCATATATTTT. It specifies CASSWTANSGNTIYF. Full variable domain (remainder filled in from reference TRBV5-1 and TRBJ1-3): KAGVTQTPRYLIKTRGQQVTLSCSPISGHRSVSWYQQTPGQGLQFLFEYFSETQRNKGNFPGRFSGRQFSNSRSEMNVSTLELGDSALYLCASSWTANSGNTIYFGEGSWLTVV.

The J gene is TRBJ1-2, the V gene TRBV4-1; D remains ambiguous. Germline V gene data show CDR1 as MGHRA and CDR2 as YSYEKL. CDR3 length: 12 residues. Trimming pared 1 base from V and 8 bases from J, leaving 8 bases between. For the CDR3, the DNA is TGCGCCAGCAGCCAAGTAGGTTACGGCTACACCTTC. This codes for CASSQVGYGYTF.

V is TRBV2 and J is TRBJ1-2, with D unresolved. This CDR3 is 12 amino acids long. Per germline, CDR1 SNHLY and CDR2 FYNNEI. V shed 8 bases and J shed 5 bases, with 12 bases lying between them. The CDR3 loop reads CASSPRRYGYTF. CDR3 coding DNA: TGTGCCAGCTCCCCGCGGCGTTATGGCTACACCTTC.

This chain joins TRBV5-1 and TRBJ2-1; TRBD2 agrees at 8 bases. V was clipped by 0 bases and J by 6 bases; unmatched bases: 8. Germline V gene data show CDR1 as SGHRS and CDR2 as YFSETQ. The CDR3 runs to 16 residues. The CDR3 loop is CASSLDPSGRGNEQFF. CDR3 DNA: TGCGCCAGCAGCTTGGACCCCAGCGGGAGAGGCAATGAGCAGTTCTTC. Variable domain in full (rest from reference TRBV5-1 and TRBJ2-1): KAGVTQTPRYLIKTRGQQVTLSCSPISGHRSVSWYQQTPGQGLQFLFEYFSETQRNKGNFPGRFSGRQFSNSRSEMNVSTLELGDSALYLCASSLDPSGRGNEQFFGPGTRLTVL.

The rearrangement links TRBV28 to TRBJ2-7; tentatively, D is TRBD1 (6 bases). Germline values: CDR1 MDHEN, CDR2 SYDVKM. V was trimmed by 2 bases and J by 3 bases, leaving 14 bases between them. CDR3 length equals 15 residues. CDR3 in DNA: TGTGCCAGCAGTTTAGAATGGGGGCGCGACTACGAGCAGTACTTC. It is translated as CASSLEWGRDYEQYF.

The gene calls are TRBV11-2 and TRBJ2-7; no reliable D call. Deletions cut 2 bases from V and 5 bases from J, with 16 bases between. The CDR3 covers 15 residues. Germline loops: CDR1 SGHAT, CDR2 FQNNGV. In DNA form, the CDR3 reads TGTGCCAGCAGCTTATTACGTCGGCGTTGGGACGAGCAGTACTTC. As protein: CASSLLRRRWDEQYF.

This chain links TRBV19 with TRBJ2-3, with TRBD1 identical over 8 bases. Per the germline V gene, CDR1 is LNHDA and CDR2 is SQIVND (reference sequence). V was clipped by 5 bases and J by 4 bases; unmatched bases: 2. This CDR3 region has 13 residues. The CDR3, as DNA: TGTGCCAGTAGTCAGGGGGCTGCAGATACGCAGTATTTT. It translates to CASSQGAADTQYF.

The chain carries TRBV28 and TRBJ1-4, with D unclear. The CDR3 runs to 12 residues. Per germline, CDR1 MDHEN and CDR2 SYDVKM. Trimming shortened V by 2 bases and J by 9 bases, and 7 bases separated the two germline ends. The CDR3 DNA sequence: TGTGCCAGCAGTTTACAGGTCAAAAAACTGTTTTTT. Its protein is CASSLQVKKLFF. Filled out from reference TRBV28 and TRBJ1-4, the complete variable domain reads DVKVTQSSRYLVKRTGEKVFLECVQDMDHENMFWYRQDPGLGLRLIYFSYDVKMKEKGDIPEGYSVSREKKERFSLILESASTNQTSMYLCASSLQVKKLFFGSGTQLSVL.

This chain connects TRBV19 to TRBJ2-7; the match to TRBD1 covers 7 bases. CDR3 size: 14 residues. J was trimmed by 2 bases and V by 10 bases; bases with no gene match: 11. Germline V lookup: CDR1 LNHDA, CDR2 SQIVND (reference sequence). The CDR3 sequence: CATQYSTGPYEQYF. The CDR3 DNA sequence: TGTGCCACTCAGTACTCGACAGGGCCCTACGAGCAGTACTTC.

The chain carries TRBV14 and TRBJ2-5, with TRBD2 identical over 14 bases. Losses at the gene ends were 4 bases for V and 4 bases for J; bases not matched to a gene: 5. Germline-derived CDR1 and CDR2 are SGHDN and FVKESK. The CDR3 is made up of 16 amino acids. The CDR3 DNA is TGTGCCAGCAGCCCGGGACTAGCGGGAGCAAGAGAGACCCAGTACTTC. Protein product: CASSPGLAGARETQYF. The variable domain in full, with the rest retrieved from reference TRBV14 and TRBJ2-5, is EAGVTQFPSHSVIEKGQTVTLRCDPISGHDNLYWYRRVMGKEIKFLLHFVKESKQDESGMPNNRFLAERTGGTYSTLKVQPAELEDSGVYFCASSPGLAGARETQYFGPGTRLLVL.

V is TRBV28 and J is TRBJ1-4; 7 bases agree with TRBD1. Germline CDR1 MDHEN, CDR2 SYDVKM. V dropped 6 bases and J dropped 7; count of bases not matched to a gene: 20. The CDR3 runs 18 residues. The CDR3 DNA follows: TGTGCCAGCAGCCGTTATCCCTTTCAACAGGGGAGGGGTGAAAAACTGTTTTTT. It translates to CASSRYPFQQGRGEKLFF.

The V and J genes are TRBV30 and TRBJ2-3; possible D gene TRBD2, 6 bases. The germline gives CDR1 GTSNPN, CDR2 SVGIG (reference sequence). The V gene lost 4 bases and the J gene lost 0 bases, with 14 bases spanning the gap. This CDR3 has 15 amino acids. As DNA, the CDR3 is TGTGCCTGGACCCAACTAGCCCTTAGCACAGATACGCAGTATTTT. Protein: CAWTQLALSTDTQYF. Drawing the rest from reference TRBV30 and TRBJ2-3, the complete variable domain is SQTIHQWPATLVQPVGSPLSLECTVEGTSNPNLYWYRQAAGRGLQLLFYSVGIGQISSEVPQNLSASRPQDRQFILSSKKLLLSDSGFYLCAWTQLALSTDTQYFGPGTRLTVL.

The genes are TRBV18 and TRBJ2-7, with 8 positions matching TRBD2. The junction had 3 bases not matched to a gene; V was cut back by 0 bases and J by 2 bases. CDR1 and CDR2 (germline): KGHSH, LQKENI. The CDR3 covers 15 residues. This CDR3 is CASSPPGTSPYEQYF. CDR3 nucleotides: TGTGCCAGCTCACCACCTGGGACTAGTCCCTACGAGCAGTACTTC.

The rearrangement joins TRBV5-1 to TRBJ2-3; D gene uncertain. There are 15 residues in the CDR3. The V gene's germline CDR1 is SGHRS and CDR2 YFSETQ. The V and J ends lost 4 bases and 0 bases respectively, with 12 bases between them. CDR3 in amino acids: CASSLIPASTDTQYF. DNA for the CDR3: TGCGCCAGCAGCCTTATACCCGCTAGCACAGATACGCAGTATTTT.

The chain joins TRBV7-9 to TRBJ1-1; D may be TRBD1 (5 bases). CDR1 is SEHNR, CDR2 FQNEAQ, per germline (reference sequence). V was pared by 10 bases and J by 1 base, with 13 bases between. The CDR3 covers 13 residues. The CDR3 sequence: CATHVGPNTEAFF. CDR3 nucleotides: TGTGCCACCCACGTGGGGCCGAACACTGAAGCTTTCTTT.

This chain uses TRBV21-1 with TRBJ2-1; TRBD2 reflects the table's D call only, with no check against the DNA. TRBV21-1 is given as a pseudogene. This CDR3 has 15 amino acids. CDR3 DNA: TGTGCCTACGAAACGAGCGAGCGCTACTACAATGAGCAGTTCTTC. Amino acid sequence: CAYETSERYYNEQFF.

The chain joins TRBV5-6 to TRBJ1-2; the D is unclear. The CDR3 runs to 12 residues. The V end was cut by 0 bases, the J end by 8 bases, with 8 bases between. Per germline, CDR1 SGHDT and CDR2 YYEEEE. The CDR3 bases are TGTGCCAGCAGCTTGGACTTGGAGGGCTACACCTTC. Protein product: CASSLDLEGYTF.

This rearrangement joins TRBV2 to TRBJ1-5; D gene unclear. The V and J ends lost 6 bases and 0 bases respectively, with 12 bases between them. The CDR3 contains 15 residues. CDR1 is SNHLY, CDR2 FYNNEI, per germline. CDR3 bases: TGTGCCAGCAGGGGCGAGGGATATAGCAATCAGCCCCAGCATTTT. Amino acids: CASRGEGYSNQPQHF.

The V and J genes are TRBV9 and TRBJ1-1; D is possibly TRBD1 (5 bases). Germline CDR1 and CDR2: SGDLS and YYNGEE. The CDR3 runs 14 residues. Trimming removed 4 bases from V and 0 bases from J, with 10 bases in between. CDR3 sequence (DNA): TGTGCCAGCAGCCCAGGGAACCTGAACACTGAAGCTTTCTTT. Translation gives CASSPGNLNTEAFF.